One and the same sample provided the 27 T cell receptor beta chains below, sequenced in a study of graft-versus-host responses after intestinal transplantation. Antigens for these TCRs are unknown. Clones were sequenced by immunoSEQ multiplex PCR, and TCRdb holds only the in-frame ones, with some missing. Of over 65,000 clones listed, approximately 90% are singletons. Sample: unstimulated CD8+ T cells sorted from spleen or lymph node cells, taken before transplant. The source of these receptors is a human donor who was the organ donor for an intestinal transplant.

The chain links TRBV27 to TRBJ2-5, with D possibly being TRBD1 (6 bases). TRBJ2-7 matches the DNA end more closely, so the J call is doubtful. This CDR3 has 15 residues. Per the germline V gene, CDR1 is MNHEY and CDR2 is SMNVEV (reference sequence). The CDR3 sequence: CASSLFGRDNDEQYF. As DNA, the CDR3 is TGTGCCAGCAGTTTATTTGGCAGGGACAACGACGAGCAGTACTTC.

This chain connects TRBV5-6 to TRBJ1-5; TRBD1 is a possible D gene (6 bases). The germline gives CDR1 SGHDT, CDR2 YYEEEE. The CDR3 is made up of 16 amino acids. V lost 0 bases and J lost 7, with 17 bases in between. The CDR3 nucleotides read TGTGCCAGCAGCTTGGAAGGGGGGACGGCGGGCCAGCCCCAGCATTTT. This encodes CASSLEGGTAGQPQHF.

The rearrangement joins TRBV5-1 to TRBJ1-1; D may be TRBD1 (5 bases). The CDR3 contains 14 residues. Germline V gene sequence: CDR1 SGHRS, CDR2 YFSETQ. V lost 4 bases to trimming and J lost 5 bases, with 15 bases between them. Written as DNA, the CDR3 is TGCGCCAGCAGCCCGATGGGGGAGAGTACTGAAGCTTTCTTT. Amino acids: CASSPMGESTEAFF. Drawing the rest from reference TRBV5-1 and TRBJ1-1, the complete variable domain is KAGVTQTPRYLIKTRGQQVTLSCSPISGHRSVSWYQQTPGQGLQFLFEYFSETQRNKGNFPGRFSGRQFSNSRSEMNVSTLELGDSALYLCASSPMGESTEAFFGQGTRLTVV.

The chain joins TRBV29-1 to TRBJ2-1; 7 positions agree with TRBD1. V shed 6 bases and J 8 bases; nucleotides not matched to a gene: 13. The CDR3 runs 14 residues. Germline assignment: CDR1 SQVTM and CDR2 ANQGSEA. CDR3 nucleotide sequence: TGCAGCGTATCGACAGGGCTTGGAGTCGATGAGCAGTTCTTC. Protein sequence: CSVSTGLGVDEQFF.

This chain uses TRBV5-6 with TRBJ2-7, with TRBD1 matching 9 bases. Per the germline V gene, CDR1 is SGHDT and CDR2 is YYEEEE. V gave up 4 bases and J gave up 1 base; unmatched junction bases: 6. CDR3 length equals 15 residues. CDR3 sequence reads: CASSPPTGGSYEQYF. CDR3 nucleotides: TGTGCCAGCAGCCCTCCGACAGGGGGATCCTACGAGCAGTACTTC.

This sequence joins TRBV27 and TRBJ2-1, with TRBD1 matching 10 bases. Trimming removed 2 bases from V and 10 bases from J; junction bases left unmatched: 11. Germline CDR1 reads MNHEY; CDR2 reads SMNVEV (reference sequence). The CDR3 extends over 16 amino acids. Written as DNA, the CDR3 is TGTGCCAGCAGTTTAACGGGACAGGGGAAAGGGTTGGAGCAGTTCTTC. This gives the protein CASSLTGQGKGLEQFF.

V usage is TRBV4-1 and J usage is TRBJ2-7; D call uncertain. Germline-derived CDR1 and CDR2 are MGHRA and YSYEKL. With 5 bases removed from V and 3 bases from J, the gap between germline ends came to 14 bases. The CDR3 has 14 amino acids. The CDR3 is CASSFRWGGYEQYF. CDR3 DNA: TGCGCCAGCAGCTTCAGATGGGGTGGCTACGAGCAGTACTTC.

The chain employs TRBV19 and TRBJ2-7; 9 bases match TRBD2. Germline V gene lookup returns CDR1 LNHDA and CDR2 SQIVND (reference sequence). The CDR3 loop spans 13 amino acids. With V trimmed by 3 bases and J by 6 bases, 3 bases remained unmatched. The CDR3 DNA is TGTGCCAGTAGTATTGGAGCGGGAGGCGAGCAGTACTTC. Translation gives CASSIGAGGEQYF.

J is TRBJ2-3 and V is TRBV6-4, with D perhaps matching TRBD1 (6 bases). The CDR3 extends over 14 amino acids. The germline V gene has CDR1 MRHNA and CDR2 SNTAGT. V was trimmed by 5 bases and J by 7 bases, leaving 16 bases between them. As DNA, the CDR3 is TGTGCCAGCAGTTACGGCCAGGGGAAGTATACGCAGTATTTT. It is translated as CASSYGQGKYTQYF.

V and J are TRBV2 and TRBJ1-6; TRBD1 aligns across 7 bases. With V trimmed by 8 bases and J by 7 bases, 5 bases remained unmatched. There are 13 residues in the CDR3. From germline, CDR1 is SNHLY and CDR2 FYNNEI. CDR3 sequence (DNA): TGTGCCAGCGCCGGGACAGAGAATTCACCCCTCCACTTT. The encoded protein is CASAGTENSPLHF.

The gene calls are TRBV7-6 and TRBJ2-7; 8 bases agree with TRBD1. The CDR3 consists of 15 residues. The V and J ends lost 6 bases and 4 bases, in that order; junction bases with no gene match: 11. Looked up from germline, CDR1 is SGHVS and CDR2 is FNYEAQ. The CDR3 loop is CASSYGAGGQYEQYF. The CDR3, as DNA: TGTGCCAGCAGTTACGGGGCAGGGGGCCAGTACGAGCAGTACTTC.

This rearrangement joins TRBV18 to TRBJ2-7; 10 bases agree with TRBD2. The CDR3 length is 16 residues. V lost 1 base, J lost 6 bases, and 9 bases stayed unmatched. CDR1 and CDR2 from the germline V gene are KGHSH and LQKENI. CDR3 coding DNA: TGTGCCAGCTCACCACGCGTCCTAGCGGGAGATCGCGAGCAGTACTTC. Its translation is CASSPRVLAGDREQYF.

The CDR3 is CASSLWGGLTSQETQYF. The DNA for the CDR3 is TGCGCCAGCAGCTTGTGGGGGGGCCTGACTAGCCAAGAGACCCAGTACTTC. The chain links TRBV5-1 to TRBJ2-5; TRBD2 is a possible D gene (7 bases). V was cut by 1 base and J by 1 base, with 17 bases left in between. CDR1 and CDR2 (germline): SGHRS, YFSETQ. The CDR3 is 17 residues long.

This sequence joins TRBV28 and TRBJ1-1; D remains unclear. The germline CDR1 and CDR2 sequences are MDHEN and SYDVKM. The CDR3 length is 15 residues. V was shortened by 3 bases and J by 4 bases, with 15 bases between the two germline ends. CDR3 nucleotides: TGTGCCAGCAGTTTCCCGGGGATGGAGGTCACTGAAGCTTTCTTT. Its translation is CASSFPGMEVTEAFF.

This clone was counted a few times. The rearrangement joins TRBV2 to TRBJ2-7, with 8 bases that match TRBD1. Germline lookup yields CDR1 SNHLY and CDR2 FYNNEI. The CDR3 is made up of 17 amino acids. Losses at the gene ends were 4 bases for V and 3 bases for J; bases not matched to a gene: 14. The chain's CDR3 is CASSVSLRGRIFYEQYF. The CDR3 region has the DNA TGTGCCAGCAGTGTCTCCCTCAGGGGGCGAATTTTCTACGAGCAGTACTTC.

The chain carries TRBV7-3 and TRBJ2-3, with D possibly matching TRBD2 (7 bases). V was trimmed by 0 bases and J by 2 bases, leaving 9 bases between them. Germline lookup yields CDR1 SGHTA and CDR2 FQGTGA. This CDR3 spans 15 amino acids. CDR3 nucleotide sequence: TGTGCCAGCAGCTTAACGGCGGGGGCCACAGATACGCAGTATTTT. Amino acid sequence: CASSLTAGATDTQYF.

In nucleotides, the CDR3 is TGTGCCAGCAGCTCTCACGGGATAGCACCAACTTACGAGCAGTACTTC. Its translation is CASSSHGIAPTYEQYF. The V and J genes are TRBV11-3 and TRBJ2-7; tentative D call: TRBD2 (5 bases). CDR3 size: 16 residues. The V gene lost 4 bases and the J gene lost 4 bases, with 20 bases spanning the gap. Germline V lookup: CDR1 SGHNT, CDR2 YENEEA.

The chain joins TRBV6-5 to TRBJ1-2, with D maybe TRBD1 (6 bases). The CDR3 has 13 residues. Germline-derived CDR1 and CDR2 are MNHEY and SVGAGI. Trimming left V 7 bases short and J 3 bases short, with 12 bases between. CDR3 in DNA: TGTGCCAGCATCCAGGGGCGGCACTATGGCTACACCTTC. Its protein product is CASIQGRHYGYTF.

The chain joins TRBV29-1 to TRBJ2-7; 7 nucleotides line up with TRBD2. CDR1 SQVTM and CDR2 ANQGSEA come from the germline V gene. V was pared by 3 bases and J by 5 bases, with 7 bases of the junction left unmatched. This CDR3 comprises 13 residues. The DNA for the CDR3 is TGCAGCGTTGATAGTCTGGGAGGGAACGAGCAGTACTTC. This sequence encodes CSVDSLGGNEQYF.

The chain combines TRBV7-9 with TRBJ2-2, with D possibly matching TRBD2 (6 bases). CDR1 is SEHNR, CDR2 FQNEAQ, per germline (reference sequence). Trimming pared 3 bases from V and 4 bases from J, leaving 15 bases between. The CDR3 length is 16 residues. As DNA, the CDR3 is TGTGCCAGCAGCTTGCCCGGGAGTTCGGGCACCGGGGAGCTGTTTTTT. Translation gives CASSLPGSSGTGELFF.

V is TRBV9 and J is TRBJ1-2, with 8 positions matching TRBD1. Germline V lookup: CDR1 SGDLS, CDR2 YYNGEE. The CDR3 is 16 amino acids. With V trimmed by 2 bases and J by 2 bases, 8 bases remained unmatched. The CDR3 protein is CASSVDRDHFNYGYTF. CDR3 in DNA: TGTGCCAGCAGCGTGGACAGGGACCACTTCAACTATGGCTACACCTTC.

The genes are TRBV2 and TRBJ1-2; TRBD1 matches at 9 bases. Unmatched junction bases numbered 12, after V lost 11 bases and J lost 2 bases. This CDR3 contains 15 residues. Germline CDR1 is SNHLY and CDR2 is FYNNEI. The CDR3 here is CACPGTGSSNYGYTF. As DNA, the CDR3 is TGTGCCTGCCCGGGGACAGGGTCTTCAAACTATGGCTACACCTTC.

This clone has just a few counts. CDR3 sequence: CAITPGPYNEQFF. CDR3 nucleotides: TGTGCCATCACTCCGGGACCCTACAATGAGCAGTTCTTC. The chain recombines TRBV10-3 with TRBJ2-1, with D perhaps given as TRBD1 or TRBD2 (5 bases each). This CDR3 is built from 13 residues. The germline V gene encodes CDR1 ENHRY and CDR2 SYGVKD. Trimming cost V 7 bases and J 2 bases, with 9 bases left between them.

J is TRBJ2-7 and V is TRBV29-1; possibly TRBD2 for D (7 bases). The CDR3 extends over 13 amino acids. Trimming left V 1 base short and J 3 bases short, with 10 bases between. From germline, CDR1 is SQVTM and CDR2 ANQGSEA. CDR3 DNA sequence: TGCAGCGTTGAAGCGGGGGGCGACTACGAGCAGTACTTC. It specifies CSVEAGGDYEQYF.

This clone was seen only once. The chain employs TRBV5-4 and TRBJ2-1, with D possibly being TRBD1 (5 bases). Germline CDR1 is SGHNT and CDR2 is YYREEE (reference sequence). With 0 bases removed from V and 0 bases from J, the gap between germline ends came to 13 bases. The CDR3 runs 17 residues. The CDR3 reads CASSLVMGPASYNEQFF. The CDR3 nucleotides are TGTGCCAGCAGCTTGGTAATGGGGCCGGCCTCCTACAATGAGCAGTTCTTC.

V and J are TRBV19 and TRBJ1-2; TRBD1 is a possible D gene (6 bases). CDR1 is LNHDA, CDR2 SQIVND, per germline (reference sequence). V lost 5 bases and J 2 bases, leaving 12 bases between the germline ends. The CDR3 totals 14 residues. DNA of the CDR3: TGTGCCAGTAGTCCCTTTACAGGGAACTATGGCTACACCTTC. Protein product: CASSPFTGNYGYTF.

Turning to this clone: This specimen includes other DNA sequences encoding the same CDR3. The chain combines TRBV9 with TRBJ2-2, with D unresolved. V was clipped by 0 bases and J by 8 bases, with 5 bases between them. The CDR3 has 12 residues. Germline-derived CDR1 and CDR2 are SGDLS and YYNGEE. The CDR3 protein is CASSVVTGELFF. The CDR3 coding sequence is TGTGCCAGCAGCGTAGTAACAGGGGAGCTGTTTTTT.